The rows below give T cell receptor beta chains drawn from one sample of a study of T cells after posttransplantation cyclophosphamide. This table comes from immunoSEQ multiplex PCR, and its TCRdb copy is limited to in-frame clones, with some not included. This sample has about 11,000 clones, with roughly 96% found just once. Source material: naive CD8+ T cells sorted from PBMCs. Receptors originate from a man aged 30 to 39 in good health and a related stem cell transplant donor. CDR3s include the opening cysteine and the closing phenylalanine or tryptophan. A D gene is named only where the DNA matches it firmly. For some rows the clone size is stated as once, few or many, or as a class when expanded; others skip it.

D	V	size	J	CDR3	DNA
TRBD1	TRBV7-6	once	TRBJ2-7	CASSVTGGGYEQYF	TGTGCCAGCAGCGTGACAGGGGGCGGGTACGAGCAGTACTTC
TRBD2	TRBV5-4	-	TRBJ2-3	CASSPERGARTDTQYF	TGTGCCAGCAGCCCTGAGCGGGGGGCCCGCACAGATACGCAGTATTTT
TRBD2	TRBV16	-	TRBJ2-7	CASSQSGGNYEQYF	TGTGCCAGCAGCCAATCGGGGGGGAACTACGAGCAGTACTTC
TRBD1	TRBV27	-	TRBJ2-1	CASSLDRGSYNEQFF	TGTGCCAGCAGTTTAGACAGGGGGTCCTACAATGAGCAGTTCTTC
-	TRBV27	-	TRBJ1-1	CASSALEAGTEAFF	TGTGCCAGCTCGGCCTTAGAGGCGGGGACTGAAGCTTTCTTT
TRBD1	TRBV19	-	TRBJ1-1	CASSAFRDRGLNTEAFF	TGTGCCAGTAGTGCCTTCCGGGACAGGGGGCTGAACACTGAAGCTTTCTTT
-	TRBV5-1	-	TRBJ2-7	CASRGEDSLINEQYF	TGCGCCAGCAGGGGAGAGGACAGTCTGATAAACGAGCAGTACTTC
-	TRBV6-5	-	TRBJ1-6	CASKSGGTYNSPLHF	TGTGCCAGCAAGTCGGGGGGTACCTATAATTCACCCCTCCACTTT
-	TRBV4-1	-	TRBJ2-2	CASSQEGRVNTGELFF	TGCGCCAGCAGCCAAGAGGGCAGGGTAAACACCGGGGAGCTGTTTTTT
-	TRBV11-3	-	TRBJ2-2	CASSPGGNTGELFF	TGTGCCAGCAGCCCAGGTGGGAACACCGGGGAGCTGTTTTTT
TRBD2	TRBV11-2	once	TRBJ2-3	CASSSPLAGGPTDTQYF	TGTGCCAGCAGCTCTCCGCTAGCGGGGGGGCCCACAGATACGCAGTATTTT
TRBD1	TRBV4-3	-	TRBJ1-5	CASSPGTGHSNQPQHF	TGCGCCAGCAGCCCCGGGACAGGGCATAGCAATCAGCCCCAGCATTTT
-	TRBV6-5	-	TRBJ1-1	CASSYRSNTEAFF	TGTGCCAGCAGTTACCGTTCGAACACTGAAGCTTTCTTT
TRBD1	TRBV5-1	-	TRBJ1-3	CASSSGTGLSGNTIYF	TGCGCCAGCAGCTCTGGGACAGGTCTCTCTGGAAACACCATATATTTT
-	TRBV6-1	-	TRBJ1-6	CASTPRERYNSPLHF	TGTGCCAGCACCCCTAGAGAACGGTATAATTCACCCCTCCACTTT
-	TRBV19	-	TRBJ1-1	CASSIDRGTEAFF	TGTGCCAGTAGTATAGACAGGGGCACTGAAGCTTTCTTT
TRBD1	TRBV5-1	-	TRBJ2-2	CASSLTGGAGGELFF	TGCGCCAGCAGCCTTACAGGGGGCGCGGGCGGGGAGCTGTTTTTT
-	TRBV19	-	TRBJ1-4	CASSSQIANEKLFF	TGTGCCAGTAGTTCACAGATCGCGAATGAAAAACTGTTTTTT
-	TRBV12-5	-	TRBJ1-4	CASGLVEAGRKKLFF	TGTGCTAGTGGTTTGGTAGAGGCAGGGAGGAAAAAACTGTTTTTT
TRBD1	TRBV7-6	once	TRBJ1-6	CASSLAGTGQYNSPLHF	TGTGCCAGCAGCTTAGCCGGGACAGGACAATATAATTCACCCCTCCACTTT
TRBD2	TRBV27	once	TRBJ2-7	CASSLSSGDRTYEQYF	TGTGCCAGCAGTTTATCTAGCGGGGATCGAACCTACGAGCAGTACTTC
TRBD1	TRBV25-1	-	TRBJ2-4	CASSEYMGQGRVKNIQYF	TGTGCCAGCAGTGAATATATGGGACAGGGGCGGGTCAAAAACATTCAGTACTTC
-	TRBV19	-	TRBJ2-7	CASSYRVDYEQYF	TGTGCCAGTAGTTACAGGGTGGACTACGAGCAGTACTTC
TRBD1	TRBV11-3	-	TRBJ2-1	CASSLPGQGHNEQFF	TGTGCCAGCAGCCTCCCGGGACAGGGACACAATGAGCAGTTCTTC
-	TRBV19	-	TRBJ1-1	CAPPSGQGRTEAFF	TGTGCCCCACCTAGTGGGCAGGGAAGGACTGAAGCTTTCTTT
-	TRBV5-1	-	TRBJ1-3	CASSLSDPGNTIYF	TGCGCCAGCAGCTTGTCAGATCCCGGAAACACCATATATTTT
-	TRBV15	once	TRBJ1-4	CATSRARGGTTNEKLFF	TGTGCCACCAGCAGGGCAAGGGGGGGGACAACTAATGAAAAACTGTTTTTT
TRBD1	TRBV13	-	TRBJ2-7	CASSLSGTGPSYEQYF	TGTGCCAGCAGCTTATCCGGGACAGGGCCCTCCTACGAGCAGTACTTC
-	TRBV7-8	-	TRBJ2-1	CASSPGSYNEQFF	TGTGCCAGCAGCCCGGGATCCTACAATGAGCAGTTCTTC
TRBD2	TRBV7-6	-	TRBJ2-7	CASSLGAGGYYEQYF	TGTGCCAGCAGCTTGGGAGCGGGGGGTTACTACGAGCAGTACTTC
TRBD1	TRBV4-1	-	TRBJ1-1	CASSPRQGVNTEAFF	TGCGCCAGCAGCCCTCGACAGGGGGTGAACACTGAAGCTTTCTTT
-	TRBV6-1	-	TRBJ2-2	CASSKTGYGELFF	TGTGCCAGCAGCAAGACAGGATACGGGGAGCTGTTTTTT
TRBD1	TRBV5-1	-	TRBJ2-7	CASSYGTGSYEQYF	TGCGCCAGCAGCTATGGGACAGGGTCCTACGAGCAGTACTTC
-	TRBV4-1	-	TRBJ2-7	CASSQEGTDYEQYF	TGCGCCAGCAGCCAAGAAGGAACAGACTACGAGCAGTACTTC
-	TRBV7-3	-	TRBJ2-3	CASSQRGFSTDTQYF	TGTGCCAGCAGCCAAAGGGGCTTTTCCACAGATACGCAGTATTTT
-	TRBV7-6	once	TRBJ1-6	CASSLEGLPLESPLHF	TGTGCCAGCAGCTTAGAGGGGCTACCCCTAGAATCACCCCTCCACTTT
-	TRBV10-3	-	TRBJ1-2	CAISAQGRGGYTF	TGTGCCATCAGTGCACAGGGTCGCGGGGGCTACACCTTC
TRBD1	TRBV19	few	TRBJ1-3	CASSSIGTGGNTIYF	TGTGCCAGTAGTTCCATCGGGACAGGGGGAAACACCATATATTTT
TRBD1	TRBV19	-	TRBJ2-3	CASSLGDSPDTQYF	TGTGCCAGTAGTTTAGGGGACAGTCCTGATACGCAGTATTTT
-	TRBV9	-	TRBJ2-5	CASSVEGGLETQYF	TGTGCCAGCAGCGTAGAAGGCGGCCTAGAGACCCAGTACTTC
-	TRBV13	-	TRBJ1-5	CASSLGGGNQPQHF	TGTGCCAGCAGCTTAGGGGGGGGAAATCAGCCCCAGCATTTT
TRBD1	TRBV13	-	TRBJ1-1	CASLPRQGFNTEAFF	TGTGCCAGCCTCCCGCGACAGGGGTTTAACACTGAAGCTTTCTTT
-	TRBV4-3	once	TRBJ1-6	CASSQGAQTDNSPLHF	TGCGCCAGCAGCCAAGGGGCTCAAACAGACAATTCACCCCTCCACTTT
TRBD2	TRBV7-9	once	TRBJ2-2	CASSFPLAGPTTGELFF	TGTGCCAGCAGCTTTCCGCTAGCGGGTCCAACCACCGGGGAGCTGTTTTTT
-	TRBV27	once	TRBJ1-5	CASSLYRGRRSNQPQHF	TGTGCCAGCAGTTTATACCGGGGAAGGAGGAGCAATCAGCCCCAGCATTTT
-	TRBV29-1	-	TRBJ2-1	CSVRTTYNEQFF	TGCAGCGTTCGGACAACCTACAATGAGCAGTTCTTC
TRBD2	TRBV10-3	-	TRBJ2-1	CAIRGASGGIDEQFF	TGTGCCATCCGGGGGGCCAGCGGGGGGATCGATGAGCAGTTCTTC
TRBD1	TRBV5-6	-	TRBJ2-7	CASSFREGQETYEQYF	TGTGCCAGCAGCTTTCGGGAAGGACAGGAGACCTACGAGCAGTACTTC
TRBD1	TRBV7-3	-	TRBJ1-2	CASSVFGRDSYGYTF	TGTGCCAGCAGCGTCTTTGGCCGGGACAGCTATGGCTACACCTTC
TRBD1	TRBV13	-	TRBJ1-5	CASSLGTGGNQPQHF	TGTGCCAGCAGCTTAGGGACAGGGGGGAATCAGCCCCAGCATTTT
TRBD1	TRBV15	-	TRBJ1-2	CATSTSGTGNYGYTF	TGTGCCACCAGCACTTCCGGGACAGGAAACTATGGCTACACCTTC
TRBD1	TRBV5-5	-	TRBJ2-7	CASSLADRGLGYEQYF	TGTGCCAGCAGCTTGGCGGACAGGGGATTGGGATACGAGCAGTACTTC